The entry below describes one T cell receptor beta chain. The antigen it recognizes is unknown. Base qualities were left out, and no much larger clone turns up one base away. The cysteine opens and the phenylalanine closes a CDR3 of 14 amino acids. The DNA shown is the 42-base CDR3, in frame from base 1. Per the germline V gene (reference sequence), LNHNV is the CDR1 and YYDKDF is the CDR2. Relative to germline, V is missing 5 bases and J is missing 4 bases, with 3 bases of the junction outside any gene match. This sample's treatment or condition label indicates: over 15 received Ad26.COV2.S at low or high dose, single or two shots; 5 received placebo; per-sample allocation not given. For vaccine and placebo recipients, the sequenced repertoires came from samples collected on day 63 after the first injection. Between 29 July and 7 August 2020, Cohort 1b enrolled some 25 adults aged 18-55 years at one site in Boston, USA. Ad26.COV2.S consisted of a replication-incompetent adenovirus type 26 vector by which a prefusion-stabilized SARS-CoV-2 spike protein from the original Wuhan strain was expressed.

The immunoSEQ Assay was used to sequence TCRbeta CDR3 regions. After extraction, genomic DNA underwent amplification by bias-controlled multiplex PCR, followed by high-throughput sequencing. The paper's processing steps were these. Collapsing and filtering of sequences were performed to quantify the absolute abundance of each unique TCRbeta CDR3 region. T cell fraction was estimated by normalizing TCRbeta template counts to usable DNA, with usable DNA measured through amplification of reference genes found in all nucleated cells. Repertoire TCRs were annotated as SARS-CoV-2-specific when V gene, CDR3 amino acid sequence and J gene were exactly matched to a known reactive TCR set. The reference SARS-CoV-2 TCR set was obtained from MIRA and was filtered for enrichment in COVID-19-positive ImmuneCODE repertoires, whereby public or cross-reactive TCRs were removed. Based on the MIRA antigens, annotated TCRs were further analysed at the level of specific ORF or position within ORF. Breadth was defined as the number of annotated unique rearrangements divided by the total number of unique productive rearrangements, and depth was defined as the summed frequency of the annotated unique rearrangements. Two-sided Wilcoxon rank-sum tests were applied when comparing TCR breadth between groups. The clones in this table, taken by TCRdb from immuneACCESS, are in-frame only. Not every clone is retained; where verified, under half of the shortfall comes from an unresolved V gene, and the cause of the rest is unknown. From that table come the V and J calls and clone size; the DNA was used to work out D and trimming. The table for this sample lists about 330,000 clones; about nine tenths of them were counted only once. 5% to 6.5% of the sample goes to the ten largest clones.

The sample originates from a study of Ad26.COV2.S vaccination and SARS-CoV-2 variants (dated by TCRdb to the early 2020s). For the study in its entirety: Donors in the vaccine arm were drawn from COV1001, a phase I-IIa trial of Ad26.COV2.S in healthy adults that was multicentre, randomized, double-blind and placebo-controlled. Ad26.COV2.S was given intramuscularly at 5x10^10 or 1x10^11 viral particles, as a single shot or as two shots 56 days apart. TCRbeta repertoire sequencing served as the tool for gauging how specific and how broad the SARS-CoV-2-reactive T cell receptors were following Ad26.COV2.S vaccination. A total of approximately 32 samples were included in the TCR-sequenced set, comprising some 20 Ad26.COV2.S vaccine recipients, 5 placebo recipients and 8 SARS-CoV-2 convalescent individuals. Trial participants were randomized into five groups of five: low-dose or high-dose Ad26.COV2.S given once or twice, or placebo on both occasions. Investigators remained blinded to trial group allocation during experiments and outcome assessment. Study-wide findings and limitations: The study lacked the statistical power to compare responses across vaccine doses or regimens. Ad26.COV2.S recipients had higher spike-specific TCR breadth than placebo recipients (P = 0.0014). The authors noted that total T cell responses may have been underestimated by the TCR breadth and depth analyses. After vaccination, substantial breadth of spike-specific CD8+ and CD4+ T cell responses was reported. Comparable non-spike TCR breadth was observed between vaccine and placebo recipients, consistent with only spike being contained in the vaccine.

Sequenced material: peripheral blood, taken in a trial of Ad26.COV2.S vaccine versus placebo. The TCR was taken from a person between 18 and 60 years old who received the Ad26.COV2.S COVID-19 vaccine or a placebo. The chain is made from TRBV15 and TRBJ2-3, and 10 junction bases match TRBD2. The CDR3 region has the sequence CATSWSGGADTQYF. The DNA reads as follows: TGTGCCACCAGCTGGAGCGGGGGGGCAGATACGCAGTATTTT.